Reported below is one T cell receptor (beta chain). This sample is part of a study of cytomegalovirus exposure and HLA in healthy donors. Between the trimmed V and J ends, which lost 4 bases and 5 bases, there was a span of 11 bases. This CDR3 is 13 amino acids long. In germline, CDR1 is SNHLY, CDR2 FYNNEI. Researchers ran the PCR with 60 Vbeta and 13 Jbeta primers. Some clones are missing from TCRdb's copy, which holds only in-frame ones; the method was immunoSEQ multiplex PCR. The data contain hundreds of thousands of clones, 80% to 90% of them seen just once; the ten biggest clones take up around 2.1%.

The receptor comes from a woman between 18 and 29 years old in good health and CMV-seronegative. The chain couples TRBV2 to TRBJ1-2; no reliable D call. The sequencing sample was made of PBMCs. The CDR3, as DNA: TGTGCCAGCAGTGGAAGCCAACCGTATGGCTACACCTTC. Encoded protein: CASSGSQPYGYTF. The whole variable domain, remainder taken from reference TRBV2 and TRBJ1-2, is EPEVTQTPSHQVTQMGQEVILRCVPISNHLYFYWYRQILGQKVEFLVSFYNNEISEKSEIFDDQFSVERPDGSNFTLKIRSTKLEDSAMYFCASSGSQPYGYTFGSGTRLTVV.